A selection of T cell receptor beta chains follows, all from one sample in a study of cytomegalovirus exposure and HLA in healthy donors. The data were produced by immunoSEQ multiplex PCR, yet TCRdb's version contains in-frame clones alone and is incomplete. In the table there are approximately 100,000 clones, about four fifths of which are singletons. The sample comprised PBMCs. The receptor source for this set is a woman in her forties in good health and CMV-seronegative. Each CDR3 is given with its conserved first and last residue. The order of the fields is J gene, V gene, clone size, D gene, CDR3 DNA, CDR3 protein. The D gene is left open where the match is weak. Some rows have no size entry. The others give once, few or many, or a class for an expanded clone.

j_gene: TRBJ2-7
v_gene: TRBV6-5
abundance: NA
d_gene: NA
CDR3nt: TGTGCCAGCAGTTACCCCCGGGGTGAGCAGTACTTC
CDR3aa: CASSYPRGEQYF

j_gene: TRBJ1-1
v_gene: TRBV6-5
abundance: few
d_gene: TRBD1
CDR3nt: TGTGCCAGCGGAGCGACAGGGGTGATCACTGAAGCTTTCTTT
CDR3aa: CASGATGVITEAFF

j_gene: TRBJ1-5
v_gene: TRBV4-3
abundance: once
d_gene: NA
CDR3nt: TGCGCCAGCAGCCAAGATCTCAGCAATCAGCCCCAGCATTTT
CDR3aa: CASSQDLSNQPQHF

j_gene: TRBJ1-5
v_gene: TRBV4-3
abundance: NA
d_gene: NA
CDR3nt: TGCGCCAGCAGCCAAGACCCAGGCGGGAATCAGCCCCAGCATTTT
CDR3aa: CASSQDPGGNQPQHF

j_gene: TRBJ1-1
v_gene: TRBV19
abundance: NA
d_gene: TRBD1
CDR3nt: TGTGCCAGTAGTGTCGGAACGGGACAGAAGAACACTGAAGCTTTCTTT
CDR3aa: CASSVGTGQKNTEAFF

j_gene: TRBJ1-1
v_gene: TRBV6-1
abundance: NA
d_gene: NA
CDR3nt: TGTGCCAGCACCCTAAGCCCAAGCAACACTGAAGCTTTCTTT
CDR3aa: CASTLSPSNTEAFF

j_gene: TRBJ2-7
v_gene: TRBV9
abundance: NA
d_gene: TRBD1
CDR3nt: TGTGCCAGCAGCTACGGGACAGGGGGCGACGGCCGCGAGCAGTACTTC
CDR3aa: CASSYGTGGDGREQYF

j_gene: TRBJ1-5
v_gene: TRBV6-1
abundance: NA
d_gene: NA
CDR3nt: TGTGCCAGCAGTGAAGGCCGCGCCTATAGCAATCAGCCCCAGCATTTT
CDR3aa: CASSEGRAYSNQPQHF

j_gene: TRBJ1-4
v_gene: TRBV18
abundance: NA
d_gene: NA
CDR3nt: TGTGCCAGCTCACAACAGGCAACTAATGAAAAACTGTTTTTT
CDR3aa: CASSQQATNEKLFF

j_gene: TRBJ2-2
v_gene: TRBV19
abundance: NA
d_gene: NA
CDR3nt: TGTGCCAGTAGTGAGTTTTCGAACACCGGGGAGCTGTTTTTT
CDR3aa: CASSEFSNTGELFF

j_gene: TRBJ2-3
v_gene: TRBV4-2
abundance: NA
d_gene: TRBD2
CDR3nt: TGTGCCAGCAGCCAAGAATCCGGCGGGGGGAGCACAGATACGCAGTATTTT
CDR3aa: CASSQESGGGSTDTQYF

j_gene: TRBJ1-4
v_gene: TRBV30
abundance: NA
d_gene: NA
CDR3nt: TGTGCCTGGACTAAGGGGAATGAAAAACTGTTTTTT
CDR3aa: CAWTKGNEKLFF

j_gene: TRBJ2-4
v_gene: TRBV4-3
abundance: NA
d_gene: NA
CDR3nt: TGCGCCAGCAGCCAAGAAGGCGGCTTAGCCAAAAACATTCAGTACTTC
CDR3aa: CASSQEGGLAKNIQYF

j_gene: TRBJ2-7
v_gene: TRBV28
abundance: NA
d_gene: NA
CDR3nt: TGTGCCAGCACCCCAACCGGGACACGGATCTACGAGCAGTACTTC
CDR3aa: CASTPTGTRIYEQYF

j_gene: TRBJ2-1
v_gene: TRBV11-1
abundance: NA
d_gene: TRBD1
CDR3nt: TGTGCCAGCAGCGATCCGGGACAGGCCTACAATGAGCAGTTCTTC
CDR3aa: CASSDPGQAYNEQFF

j_gene: TRBJ2-2
v_gene: TRBV4-2
abundance: NA
d_gene: TRBD1
CDR3nt: TGTGCCAGCAGCCAAGAGGGACAGGGGACGAACACCGGGGAGCTGTTTTTT
CDR3aa: CASSQEGQGTNTGELFF

j_gene: TRBJ1-5
v_gene: TRBV4-1
abundance: NA
d_gene: TRBD1
CDR3nt: TGCGCCAGCAGCCAGGCGCCCTGGACAGGCGCAGGCAATCAGCCCCAGCATTTT
CDR3aa: CASSQAPWTGAGNQPQHF

j_gene: TRBJ1-2
v_gene: TRBV6-1
abundance: once
d_gene: NA
CDR3nt: TGTGCCAGCAGTGGTTGGCCAGCTAACTATGGCTACACCTTC
CDR3aa: CASSGWPANYGYTF